This TCR beta chain was captured in a study of CD8 T cells in ankylosing spondylitis. Study results and limitations: Ankylosing spondylitis blood appeared to carry a characteristic TCR beta motif of fewer than 10 highly homologous variants.

The CDR3 has 15 amino acids. Trimming pared 3 bases from V and 0 bases from J, leaving 12 bases between. The germline V gene encodes CDR1 SNHLY and CDR2 FYNNEI. Comment on this clonotype: What it binds is not known.

MiXCR, run by TCRdb on the 5' RACE reads, gives a single entry per CDR3 protein. The sample lists almost 250,000 distinct CDR3 sequences, roughly 32% seen once, with about 4% in the top ten. Sequenced material: blood, either unsorted or a sorted T cell fraction (not recorded which). The chain has TRBV2 and TRBJ2-7; D assignment may be TRBD1 or TRBD2 (5 bases each). The receptor was isolated from a male donor with ankylosing spondylitis or in good health (not recorded which). The CDR3: CASSDKSGSSYEQYF. DNA of the CDR3: TGTGCCAGCAGTGATAAGTCAGGGAGCTCCTACGAGCAGTACTTC.